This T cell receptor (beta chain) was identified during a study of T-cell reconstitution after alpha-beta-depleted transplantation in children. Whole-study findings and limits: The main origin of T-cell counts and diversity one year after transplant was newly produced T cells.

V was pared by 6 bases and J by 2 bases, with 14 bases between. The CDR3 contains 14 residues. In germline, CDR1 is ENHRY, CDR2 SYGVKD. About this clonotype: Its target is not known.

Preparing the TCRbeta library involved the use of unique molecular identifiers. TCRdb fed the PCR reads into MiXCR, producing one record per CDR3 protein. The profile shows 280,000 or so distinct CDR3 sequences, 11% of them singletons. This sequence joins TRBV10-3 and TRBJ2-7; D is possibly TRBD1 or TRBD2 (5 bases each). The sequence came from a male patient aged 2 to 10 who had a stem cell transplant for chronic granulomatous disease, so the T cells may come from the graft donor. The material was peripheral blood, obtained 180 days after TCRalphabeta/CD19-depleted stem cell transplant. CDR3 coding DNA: TGTGCCATCAGCCGGGACCCGGGCCCCTACGAGCAGTACTTC. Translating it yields CAISRDPGPYEQYF.